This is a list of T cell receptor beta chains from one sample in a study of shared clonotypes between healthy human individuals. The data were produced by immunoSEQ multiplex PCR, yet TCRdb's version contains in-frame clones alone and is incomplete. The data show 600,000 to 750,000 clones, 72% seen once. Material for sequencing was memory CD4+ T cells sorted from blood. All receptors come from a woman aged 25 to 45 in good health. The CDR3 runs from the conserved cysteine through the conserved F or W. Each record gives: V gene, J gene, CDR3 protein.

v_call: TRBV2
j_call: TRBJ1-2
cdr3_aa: CASSLGTGFGGYTF

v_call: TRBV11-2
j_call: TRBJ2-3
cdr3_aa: CASSLFPPGAGVADTQYF

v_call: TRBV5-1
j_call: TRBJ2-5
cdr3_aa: CASSLGDRDRETQYF

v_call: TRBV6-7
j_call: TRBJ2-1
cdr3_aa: CASSYVSGSSYNEQFF

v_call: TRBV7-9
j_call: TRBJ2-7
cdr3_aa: CASSSPGQGWIEQYF

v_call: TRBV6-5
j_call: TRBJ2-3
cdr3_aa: CASRGYNPTDTQYF

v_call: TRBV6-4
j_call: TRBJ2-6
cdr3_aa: CASRPTGAGANVLTF

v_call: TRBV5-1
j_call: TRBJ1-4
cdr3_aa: CASSLVQGQSNEKLFF

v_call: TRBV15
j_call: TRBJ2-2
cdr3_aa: CATSRDGTAANTGELFF

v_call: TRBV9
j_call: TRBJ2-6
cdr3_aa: CASNYLYSNSRANVLTF

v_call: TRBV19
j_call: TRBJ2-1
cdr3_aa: CASSPTSGVSYNEQFF

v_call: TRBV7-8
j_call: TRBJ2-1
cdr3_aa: CASSSERVIPDQQFF

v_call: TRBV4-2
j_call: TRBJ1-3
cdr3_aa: CASGAEVSGNTIYF

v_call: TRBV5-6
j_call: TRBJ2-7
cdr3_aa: CASSSVNRGYEQYF

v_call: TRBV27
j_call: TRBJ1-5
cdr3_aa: CASRYRLNQPQHF

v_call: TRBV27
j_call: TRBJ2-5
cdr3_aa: CASSSPRGAQETQYF

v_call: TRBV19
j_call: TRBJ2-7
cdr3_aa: CASSQSGNSYEQYF

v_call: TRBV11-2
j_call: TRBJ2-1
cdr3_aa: CASRPTGTDQYNEQFF

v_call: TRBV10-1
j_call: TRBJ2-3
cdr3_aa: CASSVASGATDTQYF

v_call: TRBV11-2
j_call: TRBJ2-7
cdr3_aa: CASSQETHEQYF

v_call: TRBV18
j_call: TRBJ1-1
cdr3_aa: CASSPLGTGTNTEAFF

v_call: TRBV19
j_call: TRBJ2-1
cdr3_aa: CASSRFRVVREGGDEQFF

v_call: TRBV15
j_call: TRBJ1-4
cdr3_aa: CATSRGTYRAHEKLFF

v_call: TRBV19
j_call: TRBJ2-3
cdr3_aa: CAGGTSELITYTDTQYF

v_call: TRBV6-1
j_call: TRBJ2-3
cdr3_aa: CASSSAGGTDTQYF

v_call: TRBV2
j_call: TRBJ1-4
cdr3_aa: CASSRHQQLFF

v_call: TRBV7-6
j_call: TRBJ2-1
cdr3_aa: CASSTRQGGSYNEQFF

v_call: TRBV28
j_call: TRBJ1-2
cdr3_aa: CASSHNYGYTF

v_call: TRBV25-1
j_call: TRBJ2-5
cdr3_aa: CASSPPRLAGETQYF

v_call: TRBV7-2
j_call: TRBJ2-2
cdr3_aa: CASSPLRPGTWRTGELFF

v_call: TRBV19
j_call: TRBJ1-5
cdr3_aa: CASSTKDRGNQPQHF

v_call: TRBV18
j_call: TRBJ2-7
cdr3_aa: CASSPPGTSGASYEQYF

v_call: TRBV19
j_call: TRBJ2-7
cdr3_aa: CASSIRQGGDSYEQYF

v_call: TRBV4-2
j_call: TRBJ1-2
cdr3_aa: CASSQVNLRKIQGIEGYTF

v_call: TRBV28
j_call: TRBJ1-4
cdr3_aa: CASSRYSQATNEKLFF

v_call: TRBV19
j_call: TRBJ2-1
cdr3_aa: CASSTGGSSYNEQFF

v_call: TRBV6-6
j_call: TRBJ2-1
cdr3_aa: CASSYPTGAYNGQFF

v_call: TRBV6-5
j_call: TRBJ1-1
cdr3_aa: CASSYSRVATEAFF

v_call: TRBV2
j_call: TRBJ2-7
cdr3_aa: CASSVNAGSHEQYF

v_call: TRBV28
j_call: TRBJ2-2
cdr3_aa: CATQGLAGFTGELFF

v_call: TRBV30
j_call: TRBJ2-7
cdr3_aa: CAWGGSSYEQYF

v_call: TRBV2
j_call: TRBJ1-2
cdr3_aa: CASSGVGGDGYTF

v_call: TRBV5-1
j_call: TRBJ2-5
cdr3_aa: CASSPSAGGGETQYF